This T cell receptor beta chain was captured by sequencing in a study of cytomegalovirus exposure and HLA in healthy donors. Points from the study as a whole: The finding came from a later analysis; first-cohort TCR clusters tended to co-occur in the 110 or so validation repertoires. The classifier reportedly diagnosed cytomegalovirus status with high specificity and sensitivity. Cytomegalovirus association was assigned to about 150 TCR beta chains.

In this sample, this clone turned up once. Its target is not known. The V gene's germline CDR1 is KGHSH and CDR2 LQKENI. The CDR3 totals 14 residues. V lost 3 bases and J lost 7; bases outside the gene matches: 5. Separation from the roughly 670-subject first cohort characterized the roughly 110-subject validation cohort, to which the donors belonged. This table comes from immunoSEQ multiplex PCR, and its TCRdb copy is limited to in-frame clones, with some not included. The sample lists some 160,000 clones; 88% were seen once. The chain has TRBV18 and TRBJ2-4; 8 bases line up with TRBD2. The sequenced sample consisted of PBMCs. The sequence was obtained from a man younger than 35 in good health and CMV-seronegative. CDR3 region: CASSPGLGVNIQYF. The CDR3 nucleotides are TGTGCCAGCTCACCGGGACTAGGAGTTAACATTCAGTACTTC.